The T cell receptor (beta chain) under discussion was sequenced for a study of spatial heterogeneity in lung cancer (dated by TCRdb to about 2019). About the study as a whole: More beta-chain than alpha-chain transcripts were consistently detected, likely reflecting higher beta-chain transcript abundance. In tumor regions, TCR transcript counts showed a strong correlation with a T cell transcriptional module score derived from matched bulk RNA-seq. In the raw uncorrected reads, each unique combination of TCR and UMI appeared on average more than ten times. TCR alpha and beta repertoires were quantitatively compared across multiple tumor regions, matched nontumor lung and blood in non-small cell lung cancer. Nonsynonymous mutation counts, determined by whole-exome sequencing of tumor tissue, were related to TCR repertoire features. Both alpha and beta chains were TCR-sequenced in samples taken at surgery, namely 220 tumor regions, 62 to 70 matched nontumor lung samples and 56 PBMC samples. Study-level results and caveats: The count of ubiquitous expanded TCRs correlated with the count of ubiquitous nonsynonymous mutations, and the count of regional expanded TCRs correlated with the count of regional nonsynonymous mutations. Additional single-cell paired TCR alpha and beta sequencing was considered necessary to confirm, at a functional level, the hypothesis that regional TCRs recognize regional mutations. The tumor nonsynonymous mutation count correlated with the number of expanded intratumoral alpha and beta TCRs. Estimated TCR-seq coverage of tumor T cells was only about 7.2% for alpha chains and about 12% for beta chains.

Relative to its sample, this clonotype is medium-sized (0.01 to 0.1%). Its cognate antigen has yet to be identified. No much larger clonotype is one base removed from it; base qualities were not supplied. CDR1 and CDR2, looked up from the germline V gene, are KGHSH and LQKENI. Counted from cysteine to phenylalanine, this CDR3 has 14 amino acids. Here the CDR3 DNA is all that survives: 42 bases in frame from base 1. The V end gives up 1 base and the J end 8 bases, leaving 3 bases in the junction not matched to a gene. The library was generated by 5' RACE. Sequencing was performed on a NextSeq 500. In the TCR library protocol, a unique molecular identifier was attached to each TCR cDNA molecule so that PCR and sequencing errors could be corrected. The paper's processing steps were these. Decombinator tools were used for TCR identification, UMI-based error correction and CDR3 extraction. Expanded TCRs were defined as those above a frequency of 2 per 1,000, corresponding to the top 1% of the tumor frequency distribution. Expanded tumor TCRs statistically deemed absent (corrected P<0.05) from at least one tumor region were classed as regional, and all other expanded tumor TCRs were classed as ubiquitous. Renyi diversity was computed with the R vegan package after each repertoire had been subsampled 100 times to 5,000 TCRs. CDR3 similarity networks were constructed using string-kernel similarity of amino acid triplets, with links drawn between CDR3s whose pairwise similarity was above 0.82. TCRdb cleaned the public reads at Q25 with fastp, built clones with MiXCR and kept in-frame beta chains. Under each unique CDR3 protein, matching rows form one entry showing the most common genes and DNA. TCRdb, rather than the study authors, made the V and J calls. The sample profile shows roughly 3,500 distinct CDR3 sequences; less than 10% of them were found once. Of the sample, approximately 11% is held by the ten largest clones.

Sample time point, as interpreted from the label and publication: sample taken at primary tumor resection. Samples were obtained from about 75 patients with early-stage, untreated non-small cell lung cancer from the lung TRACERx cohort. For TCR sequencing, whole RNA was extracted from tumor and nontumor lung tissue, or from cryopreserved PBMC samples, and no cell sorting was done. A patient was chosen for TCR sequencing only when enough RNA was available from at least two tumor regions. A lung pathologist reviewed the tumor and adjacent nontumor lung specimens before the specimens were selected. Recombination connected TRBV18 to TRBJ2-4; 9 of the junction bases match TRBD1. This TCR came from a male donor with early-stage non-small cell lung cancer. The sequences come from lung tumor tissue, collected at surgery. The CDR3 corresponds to CASSPLQGADIQYF. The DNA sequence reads TGTGCCAGCTCACCACTACAGGGGGCTGACATTCAGTACTTC.